The next 2 T cell receptor beta chains were all read from a single sample in a study of regulatory T cells in long-lasting Graves disease. Time point noted: persistent/refractory GD, antithyroid drugs over 5 years with positive TRAb. PBMC-extracted RNA yielded the TCR library. Arm-PCR of CDR3 regions with iRepertoire HTBI primers generated TCR beta libraries. TCRdb independently ran MiXCR on the multiplex PCR reads; one entry per CDR3 protein. Of some 330,000 distinct CDR3 sequences listed, roughly 25% were seen once; the top ten hold approximately 28%. The sequenced sample was peripheral blood mononuclear cells (PBMCs), obtained when the disease was refractory, from a patient treated with antithyroid drugs. The receptor source for this set is a woman in her 40s with Graves disease.

The chain links TRBV3-1 to TRBJ2-7; D remains ambiguous. The CDR3 sequence is 14 residues long. In germline, CDR1 is LGHDT, CDR2 YNNKEL (reference sequence). V lost 1 base and J lost 4, with 11 bases in between. As DNA, the CDR3 is TGTGCCAGCAGCCAAGTTTCGTTCCATTACGAGCAGTACTTC. Amino acids: CASSQVSFHYEQYF.

This clonotype occurred many times. V is TRBV2 and J is TRBJ2-7; TRBD2 matches at 9 bases. In germline, CDR1 is SNHLY, CDR2 FYNNEI. The V gene end was trimmed by 2 bases and the J gene end by 3 bases; junction bases not matched to a gene: 2. This CDR3 contains 14 residues. For the CDR3, the DNA is TGTGCCAGCAGTGAACTAGCGGGAAGCTACGAGCAGTACTTC. Encoded protein: CASSELAGSYEQYF. Supplemented by reference TRBV2 and TRBJ2-7, the full variable domain reads EPEVTQTPSHQVTQMGQEVILRCVPISNHLYFYWYRQILGQKVEFLVSFYNNEISEKSEIFDDQFSVERPDGSNFTLKIRSTKLEDSAMYFCASSELAGSYEQYFGPGTRLTVT.